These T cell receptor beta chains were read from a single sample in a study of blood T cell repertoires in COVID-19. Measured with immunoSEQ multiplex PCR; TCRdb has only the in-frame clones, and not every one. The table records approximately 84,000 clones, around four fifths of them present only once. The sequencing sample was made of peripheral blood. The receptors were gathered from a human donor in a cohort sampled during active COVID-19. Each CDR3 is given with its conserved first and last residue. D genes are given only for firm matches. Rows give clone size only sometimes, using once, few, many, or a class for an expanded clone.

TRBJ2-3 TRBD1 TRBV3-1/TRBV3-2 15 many TGTGCCAGCAGCCAGGCGGGACAGGGAGGGGATACGCAGTATTTT CASSQAGQGGDTQYF
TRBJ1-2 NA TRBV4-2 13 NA TGTGCCAGCAGCCAAGATCAGGGGTTTGGCTACACCTTC CASSQDQGFGYTF
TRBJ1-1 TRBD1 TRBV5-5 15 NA TGTGCCAGCAGTTTCTCGACAGGGGGCAACACTGAAGCTTTCTTT CASSFSTGGNTEAFF
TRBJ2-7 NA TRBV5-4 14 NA TGTGCCAGCAGCTCCGGAGGACAGTCTAACGAGCAGTACTTC CASSSGGQSNEQYF
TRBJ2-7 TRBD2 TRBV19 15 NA TGTGCCAGTAGTAACCCGAGCGGGGGGTCCTACGAGCAGTACTTC CASSNPSGGSYEQYF
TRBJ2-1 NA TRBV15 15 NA TGTGCCACCAGCAGAGACCTAGGAATATACAATGAGCAGTTCTTC CATSRDLGIYNEQFF
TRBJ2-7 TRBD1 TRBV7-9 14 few TGTGCCAGCAGCCCTACCAACGATCGGACAGGGAGTAGGTTC CASSPTNDRTGSRF
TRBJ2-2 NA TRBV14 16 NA TGTGCCAGCAGCCAAGAGGCGACTAGGCATTCCGGGGAGCTGTTTTTT CASSQEATRHSGELFF
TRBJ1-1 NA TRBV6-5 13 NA TGTGCCAGCAGTTTTCAGGGAGGGACTGAAGCTTTCTTT CASSFQGGTEAFF
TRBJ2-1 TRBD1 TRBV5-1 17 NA TGCGCCAGCAGCTTGACTCCCGGGACAGCAAACTACAATGAGCAGTTCTTC CASSLTPGTANYNEQFF
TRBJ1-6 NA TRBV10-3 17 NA TGTGCCATCAGTGAGCTTGAGGGTTTAAGTTATAATTCACCCCTCCACTTT CAISELEGLSYNSPLHF
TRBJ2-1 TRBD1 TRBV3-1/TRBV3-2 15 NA TGTGCCAGCAGCCAAGTCCGGACAGGGACCCATGAGCAGTTCTTC CASSQVRTGTHEQFF
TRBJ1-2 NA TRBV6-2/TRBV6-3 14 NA TGTGCCAGCAGTTACGGCGAGGGCGGCTATGGCTACACCTTC CASSYGEGGYGYTF
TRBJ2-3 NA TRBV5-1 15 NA TGCGCCAGCAGCTTGGAGAGGGGGAGCACAGATACGCAGTATTTT CASSLERGSTDTQYF
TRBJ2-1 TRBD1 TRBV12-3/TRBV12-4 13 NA TGTGCCAGCCGAACGACAGGGGTCAATGAGCAGTTCTTC CASRTTGVNEQFF
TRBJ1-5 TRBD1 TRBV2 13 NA TGTGCCAGCAGTACAGGGGAAAGGCAGCCCCAGCATTTT CASSTGERQPQHF
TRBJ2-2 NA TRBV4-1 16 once TGCGCCAGCAGCCAAGATTGGGGGCCGGGCACCGGGGAGCTGTTTTTT CASSQDWGPGTGELFF
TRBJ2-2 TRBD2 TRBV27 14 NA TGTGCCAGCAGAGCGGGGGGTTACACCGGGGAGCTGTTTTTT CASRAGGYTGELFF
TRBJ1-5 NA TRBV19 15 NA TGTGCCAGTAGTGCTCGGGAGTATAGCAATCAGCCCCAGCATTTT CASSAREYSNQPQHF
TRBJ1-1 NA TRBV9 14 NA TGTGCCAGCAGCGTAGCCGTCGTGAACACTGAAGCTTTCTTT CASSVAVVNTEAFF
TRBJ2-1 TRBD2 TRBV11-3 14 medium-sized TGTGCCAGCAGCCCTAGCGGGAGGAACAATGAGCAGTTCTTC CASSPSGRNNEQFF
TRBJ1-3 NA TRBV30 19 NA TGTGCCTGGGCCTTCTACCGGGATACCAGAAAAGTCTCTGGAAACACCATATATTTT CAWAFYRDTRKVSGNTIYF